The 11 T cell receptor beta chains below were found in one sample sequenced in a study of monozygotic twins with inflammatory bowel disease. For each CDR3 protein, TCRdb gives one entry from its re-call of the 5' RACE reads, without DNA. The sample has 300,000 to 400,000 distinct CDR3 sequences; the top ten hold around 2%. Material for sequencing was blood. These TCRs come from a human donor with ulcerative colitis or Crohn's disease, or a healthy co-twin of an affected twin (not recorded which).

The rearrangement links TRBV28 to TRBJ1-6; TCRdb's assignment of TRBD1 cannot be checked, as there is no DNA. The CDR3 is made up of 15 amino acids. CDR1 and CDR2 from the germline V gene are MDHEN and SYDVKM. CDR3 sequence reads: CASSFRGDANSPLHF. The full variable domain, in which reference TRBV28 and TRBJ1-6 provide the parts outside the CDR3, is DVKVTQSSRYLVKRTGEKVFLECVQDMDHENMFWYRQDPGLGLRLIYFSYDVKMKEKGDIPEGYSVSREKKERFSLILESASTNQTSMYLCASSFRGDANSPLHFGNGTRLTVT.

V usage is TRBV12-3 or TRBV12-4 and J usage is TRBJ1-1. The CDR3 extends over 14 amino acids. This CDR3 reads CASSWEYMNTEAFF.

Here the CDR3 reads CAWSDPPKETQYF. This chain uses TRBV30 with TRBJ2-5. CDR3 size: 13 residues. In germline, CDR1 is GTSNPN, CDR2 SVGIG (reference sequence).

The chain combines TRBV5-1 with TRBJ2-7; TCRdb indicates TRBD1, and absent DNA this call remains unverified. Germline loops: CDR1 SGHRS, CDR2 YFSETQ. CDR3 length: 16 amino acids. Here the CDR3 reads CASSVGQGSPSYEQYF.

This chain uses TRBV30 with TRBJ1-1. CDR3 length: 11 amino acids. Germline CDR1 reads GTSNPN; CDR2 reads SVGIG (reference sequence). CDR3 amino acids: CAWTTPREAFF.

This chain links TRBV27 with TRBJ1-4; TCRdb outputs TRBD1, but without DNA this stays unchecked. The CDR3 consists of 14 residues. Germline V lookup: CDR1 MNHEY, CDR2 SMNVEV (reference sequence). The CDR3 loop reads CASSLKGFNEKLFF.

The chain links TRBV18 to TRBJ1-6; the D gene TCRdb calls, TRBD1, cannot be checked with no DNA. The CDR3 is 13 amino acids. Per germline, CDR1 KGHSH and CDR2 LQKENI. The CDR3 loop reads CASSQDRDSPLHF.

The CDR3 here is CSAIRTSNTGELFF. The V call is TRBV20-1, the J call TRBJ2-2. The CDR3 length is 14 residues. Germline loops: CDR1 DFQATT, CDR2 SNEGSKA (reference sequence).

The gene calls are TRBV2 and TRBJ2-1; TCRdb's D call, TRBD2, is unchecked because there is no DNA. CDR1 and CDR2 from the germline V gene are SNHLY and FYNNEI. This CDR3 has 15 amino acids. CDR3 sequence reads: CASSKGLEYIDEQFF.

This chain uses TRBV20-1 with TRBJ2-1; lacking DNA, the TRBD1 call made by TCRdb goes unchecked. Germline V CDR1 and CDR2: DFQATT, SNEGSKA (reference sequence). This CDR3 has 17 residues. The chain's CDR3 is CSAQFQGAGGQYNEQFF.

The CDR3 sequence is CASSFRDSQETQYF. V and J are TRBV7-2 and TRBJ2-5; as DNA is missing, the TRBD1 call by TCRdb cannot be tested. This CDR3 is 14 amino acids long. Germline V gene lookup returns CDR1 SGHTA and CDR2 FQGNSA.